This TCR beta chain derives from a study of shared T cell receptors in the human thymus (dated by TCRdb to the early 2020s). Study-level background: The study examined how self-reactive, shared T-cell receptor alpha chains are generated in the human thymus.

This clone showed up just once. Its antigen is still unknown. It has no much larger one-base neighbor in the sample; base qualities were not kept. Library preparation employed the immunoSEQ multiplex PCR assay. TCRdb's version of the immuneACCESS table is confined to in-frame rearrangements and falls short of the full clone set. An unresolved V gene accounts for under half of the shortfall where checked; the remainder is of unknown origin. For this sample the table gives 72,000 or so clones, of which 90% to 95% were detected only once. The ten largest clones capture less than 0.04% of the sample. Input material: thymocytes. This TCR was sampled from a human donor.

This receptor carries the CDR3 CASSPPRGPKLPTNEKLFF. The sequenced DNA is TGTGCCAGCTCACCACCAAGGGGACCGAAACTTCCAACTAATGAAAAACTGTTTTTT. The chain joins TRBV18 to TRBJ1-4, with a tentative D gene TRBD1 over 5 matching bases. From the germline V gene, CDR1 is KGHSH and CDR2 is LQKENI. At the junction V is shortened by 0 bases and J by 0 bases, with 17 bases in between. The CDR3, from cysteine to phenylalanine, totals 19 residues. The retained sequence is limited to the CDR3, 57 bases, with the frame set at the first base.